This TCR beta chain was recorded in a study of siplizumab effects on memory and regulatory T cells. The protocol was immunoSEQ multiplex PCR, while the TCRdb copy is restricted to in-frame clones and leaves out a portion. Counted here are 75,000 to 100,000 clones, 94% occurring once; the ten biggest clones make up over 0.25%. The CDR3 loop spans 14 amino acids. Material: non-Treg CD4+ T cells sorted from blood. V is TRBV21-1 and J is TRBJ2-1. TRBV21-1 is listed as a pseudogene. This clonotype was sampled from a human donor in good health. CDR3 in DNA: TGTGCCAGCAGCAAAGTTGAAGGCTCCGCTGAGCAGTTCTTC. Its translation is CASSKVEGSAEQFF.